This T cell receptor (beta chain) was sequenced for a study of OX40 agonist ivuxolimab in advanced cancers. Study background: 30% to 40% of patients had received prior checkpoint inhibitor therapy.

Germline V gives CDR1 SGHVS, CDR2 FQNEAQ. Trimming removed 3 bases at V and 5 bases at J, with 11 bases between. The CDR3 consists of 14 residues. The data were produced by immunoSEQ multiplex PCR, yet TCRdb's version contains in-frame clones alone and is incomplete. The sample has under 50,000 clones, 75% to 90% seen once; the top ten hold 25% to 35%. The source was CD4+ or CD8+ T cells sorted from blood, collected in a trial of the OX40 agonist ivuxolimab. The rearrangement joins TRBV7-8 to TRBJ1-5; D is undetermined. This TCR was sampled from an adult with an advanced solid tumor such as melanoma, head and neck, liver or kidney cancer. DNA for the CDR3: TGTGCCAGCAGCTTTATGACACTTGATCAGCCCCAGCATTTT. This sequence encodes CASSFMTLDQPQHF.